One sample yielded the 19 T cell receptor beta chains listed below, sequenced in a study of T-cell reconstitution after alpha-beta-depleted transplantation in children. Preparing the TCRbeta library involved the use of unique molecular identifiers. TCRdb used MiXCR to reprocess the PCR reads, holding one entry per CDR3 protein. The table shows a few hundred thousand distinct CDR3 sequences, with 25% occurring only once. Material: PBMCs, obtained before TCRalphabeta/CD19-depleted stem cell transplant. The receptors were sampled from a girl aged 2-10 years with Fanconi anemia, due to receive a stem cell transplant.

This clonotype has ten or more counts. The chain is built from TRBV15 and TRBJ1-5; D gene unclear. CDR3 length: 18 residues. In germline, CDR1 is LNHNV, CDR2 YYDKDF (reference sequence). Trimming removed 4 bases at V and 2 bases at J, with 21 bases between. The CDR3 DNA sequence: TGTGCCACCAGCAAAACCGTAACTCCGGGATGGGGCAATCAGCCCCAGCATTTT. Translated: CATSKTVTPGWGNQPQHF.

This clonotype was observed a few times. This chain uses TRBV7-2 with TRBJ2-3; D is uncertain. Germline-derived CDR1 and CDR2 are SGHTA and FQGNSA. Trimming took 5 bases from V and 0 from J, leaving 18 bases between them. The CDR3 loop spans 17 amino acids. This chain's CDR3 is CASSLLGNDWSTDTQYF. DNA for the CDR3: TGTGCCAGCAGCCTTCTCGGTAACGATTGGAGCACAGATACGCAGTATTTT.

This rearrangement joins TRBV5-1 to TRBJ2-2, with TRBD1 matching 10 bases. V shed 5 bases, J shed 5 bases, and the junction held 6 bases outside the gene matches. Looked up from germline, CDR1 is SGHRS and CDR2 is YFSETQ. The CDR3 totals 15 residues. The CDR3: CASRGTGERTGELFF. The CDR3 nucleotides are TGCGCCAGCAGAGGGACAGGGGAGAGAACCGGGGAGCTGTTTTTT.

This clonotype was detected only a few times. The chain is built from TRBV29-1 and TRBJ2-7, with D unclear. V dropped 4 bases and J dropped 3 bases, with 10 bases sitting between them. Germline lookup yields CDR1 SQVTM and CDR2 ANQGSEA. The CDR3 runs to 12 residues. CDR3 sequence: CSVGGSHYEQYF. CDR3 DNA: TGCAGCGTTGGTGGCAGCCACTACGAGCAGTACTTC.

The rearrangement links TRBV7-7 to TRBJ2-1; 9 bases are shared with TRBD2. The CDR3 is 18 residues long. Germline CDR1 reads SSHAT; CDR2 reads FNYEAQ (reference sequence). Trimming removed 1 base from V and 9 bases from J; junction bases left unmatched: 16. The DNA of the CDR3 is TGTGCCAGCAGCTTAGAGGGGATGAGCGGGAGGAATAGTATTGAGCAGTTCTTC. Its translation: CASSLEGMSGRNSIEQFF.

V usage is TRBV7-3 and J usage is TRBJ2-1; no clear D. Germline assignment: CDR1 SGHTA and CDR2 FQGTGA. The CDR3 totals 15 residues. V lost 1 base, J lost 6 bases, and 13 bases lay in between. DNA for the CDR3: TGTGCCAGCAGCTTAATGGCTACCCTCGGCAATGAGCAGTTCTTC. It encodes CASSLMATLGNEQFF. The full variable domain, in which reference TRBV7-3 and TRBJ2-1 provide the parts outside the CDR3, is GAGVSQTPSNKVTEKGKYVELRCDPISGHTALYWYRQSLGQGPEFLIYFQGTGAADDSGLPNDRFFAVRPEGSVSTLKIQRTERGDSAVYLCASSLMATLGNEQFFGPGTRLTVL.

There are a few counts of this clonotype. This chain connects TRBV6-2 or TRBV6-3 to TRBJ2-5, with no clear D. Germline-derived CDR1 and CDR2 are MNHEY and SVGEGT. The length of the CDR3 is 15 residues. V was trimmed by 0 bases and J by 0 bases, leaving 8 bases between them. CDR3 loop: CASSYSMQYQETQYF. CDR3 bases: TGTGCCAGCAGTTACTCGATGCAGTACCAAGAGACCCAGTACTTC.

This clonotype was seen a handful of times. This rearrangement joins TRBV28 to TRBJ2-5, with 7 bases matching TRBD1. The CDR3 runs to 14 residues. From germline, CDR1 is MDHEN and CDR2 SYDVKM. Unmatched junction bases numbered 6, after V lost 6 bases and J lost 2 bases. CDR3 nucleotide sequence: TGTGCCAGCAGCCTAGACAGGGCTCAAGAGACCCAGTACTTC. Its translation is CASSLDRAQETQYF.

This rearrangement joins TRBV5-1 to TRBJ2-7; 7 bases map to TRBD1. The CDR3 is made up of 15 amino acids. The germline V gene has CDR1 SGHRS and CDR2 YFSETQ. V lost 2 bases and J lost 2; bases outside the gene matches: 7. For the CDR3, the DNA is TGCGCCAGCAGCTTCCTGACAGGGTCTGCCTACGAGCAGTACTTC. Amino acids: CASSFLTGSAYEQYF.

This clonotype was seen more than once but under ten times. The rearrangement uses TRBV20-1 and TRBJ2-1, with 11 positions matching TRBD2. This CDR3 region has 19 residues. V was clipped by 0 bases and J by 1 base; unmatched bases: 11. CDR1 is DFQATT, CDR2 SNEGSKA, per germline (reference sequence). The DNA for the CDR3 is TGCAGTGCTAGAGACGGGACTAGCGGCCAGAATCGGTCCTACAATGAGCAGTTCTTC. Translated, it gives CSARDGTSGQNRSYNEQFF.

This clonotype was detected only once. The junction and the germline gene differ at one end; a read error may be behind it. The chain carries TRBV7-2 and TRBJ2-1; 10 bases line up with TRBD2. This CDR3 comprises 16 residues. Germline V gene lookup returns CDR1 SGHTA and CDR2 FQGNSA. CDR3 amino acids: CVSSSASSGRGDEQFF. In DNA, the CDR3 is TGTGTCAGCAGCTCCGCCTCTAGCGGGAGAGGCGATGAGCAGTTCTTC.

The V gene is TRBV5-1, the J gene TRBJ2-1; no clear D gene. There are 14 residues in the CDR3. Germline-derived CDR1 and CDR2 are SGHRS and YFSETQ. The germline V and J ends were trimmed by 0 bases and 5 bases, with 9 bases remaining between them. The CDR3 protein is CASSLVVRDNEQFF. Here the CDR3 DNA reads TGCGCCAGCAGCTTGGTTGTTCGAGACAATGAGCAGTTCTTC.

Written as DNA, the CDR3 is TGTGCCAGCAGCTTAAGAGGGGGCGGCTATGGCTACACCTTC. Protein sequence: CASSLRGGGYGYTF. The chain is built from TRBV7-3 and TRBJ1-2; 7 positions agree with TRBD1. The CDR3 contains 14 residues. V was pared by 1 base and J by 4 bases, with 3 bases of the junction left unmatched. The germline gives CDR1 SGHTA, CDR2 FQGTGA.

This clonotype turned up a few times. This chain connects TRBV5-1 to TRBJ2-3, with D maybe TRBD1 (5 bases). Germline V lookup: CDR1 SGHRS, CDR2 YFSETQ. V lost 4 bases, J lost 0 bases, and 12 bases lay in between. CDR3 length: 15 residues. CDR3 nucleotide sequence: TGCGCCAGCAGCGATAGGACAACTAGCACAGATACGCAGTATTTT. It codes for CASSDRTTSTDTQYF.

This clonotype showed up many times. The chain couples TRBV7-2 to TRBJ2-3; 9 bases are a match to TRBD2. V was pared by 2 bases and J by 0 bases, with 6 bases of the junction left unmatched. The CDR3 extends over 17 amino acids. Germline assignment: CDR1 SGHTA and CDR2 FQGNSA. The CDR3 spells CASSLNPSGASTDTQYF. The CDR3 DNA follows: TGTGCCAGCAGCTTAAACCCTAGCGGGGCGAGCACAGATACGCAGTATTTT. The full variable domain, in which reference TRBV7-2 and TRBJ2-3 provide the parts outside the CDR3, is GAGVSQSPSNKVTEKGKDVELRCDPISGHTALYWYRQSLGQGLEFLIYFQGNSAPDKSGLPSDRFSAERTGGSVSTLTIQRTQQEDSAVYLCASSLNPSGASTDTQYFGPGTRLTVL.

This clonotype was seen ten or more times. The CDR3 spells CSARVALPYEQYF. In DNA, the CDR3 is TGCAGTGCTAGAGTAGCGTTGCCCTACGAGCAGTACTTC. The chain links TRBV20-1 to TRBJ2-7, with a possible D match to TRBD2 (5 bases). The CDR3 is 13 residues long. Deletions cut 1 base from V and 2 bases from J, with 9 bases between. The germline gives CDR1 DFQATT, CDR2 SNEGSKA (reference sequence).

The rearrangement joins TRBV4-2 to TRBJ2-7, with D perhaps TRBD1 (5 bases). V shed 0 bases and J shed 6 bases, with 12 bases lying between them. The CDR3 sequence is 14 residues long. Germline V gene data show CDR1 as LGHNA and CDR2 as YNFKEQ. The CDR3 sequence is CASSQDRVRAEQYF. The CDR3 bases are TGTGCCAGCAGCCAAGACAGGGTTCGGGCCGAGCAGTACTTC.

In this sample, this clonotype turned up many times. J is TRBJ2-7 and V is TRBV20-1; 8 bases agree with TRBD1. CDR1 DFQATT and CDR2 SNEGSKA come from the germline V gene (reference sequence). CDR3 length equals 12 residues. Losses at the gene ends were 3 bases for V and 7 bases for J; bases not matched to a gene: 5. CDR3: CSASLTGGEQYF. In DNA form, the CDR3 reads TGCAGTGCTAGCCTTACAGGGGGAGAGCAGTACTTC.

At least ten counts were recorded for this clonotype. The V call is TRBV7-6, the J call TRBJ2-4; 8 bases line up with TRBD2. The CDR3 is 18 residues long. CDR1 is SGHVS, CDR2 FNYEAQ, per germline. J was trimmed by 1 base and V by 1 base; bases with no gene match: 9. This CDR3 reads CASSLVDGGGRAKNIQYF. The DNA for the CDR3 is TGTGCCAGCAGCTTAGTAGACGGAGGCGGGAGGGCCAAAAACATTCAGTACTTC.